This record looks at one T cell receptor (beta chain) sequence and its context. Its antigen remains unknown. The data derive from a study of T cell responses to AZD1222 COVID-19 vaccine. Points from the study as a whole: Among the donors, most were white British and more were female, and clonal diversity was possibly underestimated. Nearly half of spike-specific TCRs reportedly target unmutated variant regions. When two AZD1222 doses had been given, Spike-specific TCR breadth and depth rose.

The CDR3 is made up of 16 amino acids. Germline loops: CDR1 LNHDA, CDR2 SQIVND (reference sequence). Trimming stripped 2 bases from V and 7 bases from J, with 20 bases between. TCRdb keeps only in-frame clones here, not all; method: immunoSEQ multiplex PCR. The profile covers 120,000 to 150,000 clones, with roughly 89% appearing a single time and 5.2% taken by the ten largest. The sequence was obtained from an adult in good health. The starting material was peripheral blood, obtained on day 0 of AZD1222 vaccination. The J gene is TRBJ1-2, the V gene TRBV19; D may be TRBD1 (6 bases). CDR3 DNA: TGTGCCAGTAGTATACCTACCGTACAGGGCAGCCGTGGCTACACCTTC. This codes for CASSIPTVQGSRGYTF.